This passage covers 32 T cell receptor beta chains from one sample sequenced in a study of blood T cell repertoires in COVID-19. Libraries were prepared by immunoSEQ multiplex PCR; TCRdb keeps only in-frame clonotypes and omits some of them. The sample holds some 26,000 clones; over 60% are singletons and the top ten take roughly 40%. Sequencing input: peripheral blood. These receptors originate from a woman over 75 with acute or convalescent COVID-19.

The V and J genes are TRBV5-1 and TRBJ1-4; TRBD1 is a possible D gene (6 bases). The V gene lost 4 bases and the J gene lost 13 bases, with 20 bases spanning the gap. The CDR3 sequence is 14 residues long. The V gene's germline CDR1 is SGHRS and CDR2 YFSETQ. CDR3: CASSLWSEGDPLFF. The CDR3 DNA reads TGCGCCAGCAGCCTCTGGTCCGAGGGGGACCCACTGTTTTTT.

The chain is built from TRBV24-1 and TRBJ2-3; D possibly corresponds to TRBD2 (6 bases). The CDR3 runs 14 residues. Germline CDR1 is KGHDR and CDR2 is SFDVKD. V was trimmed by 5 bases and J by 3 bases, leaving 11 bases between them. As DNA, the CDR3 is TGTGCCACCAGTGTCCAGGGAGGAACAGATACGCAGTATTTT. The encoded protein is CATSVQGGTDTQYF.

The rearrangement uses TRBV28 and TRBJ2-7; D is perhaps TRBD2 (5 bases). The germline gives CDR1 MDHEN, CDR2 SYDVKM. The CDR3 is 14 residues long. With 3 bases removed from V and 4 bases from J, the gap between germline ends came to 13 bases. Here the CDR3 reads CASSFGGPTYEQYF. CDR3 nucleotide sequence: TGTGCCAGCAGTTTTGGAGGACCGACGTACGAGCAGTACTTC. The variable domain in full, completed from reference TRBV28 and TRBJ2-7, reads DVKVTQSSRYLVKRTGEKVFLECVQDMDHENMFWYRQDPGLGLRLIYFSYDVKMKEKGDIPEGYSVSREKKERFSLILESASTNQTSMYLCASSFGGPTYEQYFGPGTRLTVT.

The rearrangement uses TRBV19 and TRBJ1-1, with unresolved D. This CDR3 has 14 residues. CDR1 is LNHDA and CDR2 is SQIVND in the germline V gene (reference sequence). Between the trimmed V and J ends, which lost 0 bases and 2 bases, there was a span of 7 bases. The DNA for the CDR3 is TGTGCCAGTAGTATAGACCCCCCAAACACTGAAGCTTTCTTT. Protein sequence: CASSIDPPNTEAFF.

The gene calls are TRBV9 and TRBJ2-3; D is undetermined. The germline V gene encodes CDR1 SGDLS and CDR2 YYNGEE. The CDR3 has 15 residues. V gave up 0 bases and J gave up 6 bases, with 14 bases separating them. Written as DNA, the CDR3 is TGTGCCAGCAGCGTAGAAGAGAGGCCTATCGATACGCAGTATTTT. Translated, it gives CASSVEERPIDTQYF.

This chain links TRBV7-2 with TRBJ1-1; a possible D gene is TRBD1 (5 bases). The CDR3 has 14 residues. Germline CDR1 reads SGHTA; CDR2 reads FQGNSA. Trimming took 1 base from V and 3 from J, leaving 9 bases between them. CDR3 amino acids: CASSLDGADTEAFF. Here the CDR3 DNA reads TGTGCCAGCAGCTTAGATGGGGCGGACACTGAAGCTTTCTTT.

This clone was observed a handful of times. The chain is built from TRBV5-4 and TRBJ2-2, with 7 bases matching TRBD2. The CDR3 extends over 14 amino acids. CDR1 and CDR2 (germline): SGHNT, YYREEE (reference sequence). The trim removed 0 bases at V and 6 bases at J, leaving 2 bases unmatched. The CDR3: CASSLAGRAGELFF. CDR3 in DNA: TGTGCCAGCAGCTTGGCGGGGAGGGCCGGGGAGCTGTTTTTT.

The J gene is TRBJ2-3, the V gene TRBV19; D remains ambiguous. CDR1 is LNHDA and CDR2 is SQIVND in the germline V gene (reference sequence). CDR3 length: 14 amino acids. Trimming took 1 base from V and 3 from J, leaving 8 bases between them. CDR3 DNA: TGTGCCAGTAGTATAGTGACCGGGACAGATACGCAGTATTTT. Its protein is CASSIVTGTDTQYF. The whole variable domain, remainder taken from reference TRBV19 and TRBJ2-3, is DGGITQSPKYLFRKEGQNVTLSCEQNLNHDAMYWYRQDPGQGLRLIYYSQIVNDFQKGDIAEGYSVSREKKESFPLTVTSAQKNPTAFYLCASSIVTGTDTQYFGPGTRLTVL.

The V and J genes are TRBV7-2 and TRBJ2-3; 12 nucleotides align to TRBD2. Per the germline V gene, CDR1 is SGHTA and CDR2 is FQGNSA. The CDR3 is 19 amino acids. V lost 1 base to trimming and J lost 2 bases; unmatched junction nucleotides: 10. CDR3 nucleotides: TGTGCCAGCAGCTTAGAGTTGGCACTAGCGGGGGGTTCCACAGATACGCAGTATTTT. Its translation is CASSLELALAGGSTDTQYF.

The rearrangement uses TRBV5-4 and TRBJ1-2; D unclear. In germline, CDR1 is SGHNT, CDR2 YYREEE (reference sequence). There are 17 residues in the CDR3. The germline V and J ends were trimmed by 5 bases and 8 bases, with 28 bases remaining between them. The CDR3 loop reads CASRNNLLDPRREGYTF. The CDR3 DNA sequence: TGTGCCAGCAGGAATAACCTTCTCGACCCCCGCCGGGAGGGCTACACCTTC.

This clone was seen only once. At one end, the junction sequence differs from germline, possibly due to a read error. V and J are TRBV9 and TRBJ2-5; D gene unclear. The germline CDR1 and CDR2 sequences are SGDLS and YYNGEE. The CDR3 spans 12 residues. CDR3 sequence reads: CASSAFDSSLDF. The CDR3 nucleotides are TGTGCCAGCAGCGCTTTCGACTCGTCGTTGGACTTC.

This CDR3 is CASSQDPSGVVWEQYF. CDR3 coding DNA: TGCGCCAGCAGCCAAGACCCTAGCGGGGTCGTATGGGAGCAGTACTTC. The chain recombines TRBV4-3 with TRBJ2-7; 9 nucleotides agree with TRBD2. The J segment lost 7 bases and the V segment lost 0 bases, leaving 10 bases of the junction unmatched. The CDR3 extends over 16 amino acids. CDR1 and CDR2 from the germline V gene are LGHNA and YSLEER.

V and J are TRBV9 and TRBJ1-2, with 8 positions matching TRBD1. CDR1 is SGDLS and CDR2 is YYNGEE in the germline V gene. The V gene end was trimmed by 2 bases and the J gene end by 4 bases; junction bases not matched to a gene: 4. The CDR3 is made up of 14 amino acids. CDR3 nucleotide sequence: TGTGCCAGCAGCGTCACAGGGGGTGGCTATGGCTACACCTTC. Amino acid sequence: CASSVTGGGYGYTF.

The gene calls are TRBV6-6 and TRBJ1-1; the D is unclear. The germline V gene encodes CDR1 MNHNY and CDR2 SVGAGI (reference sequence). V lost 6 bases and J lost 1, with 15 bases in between. The CDR3 is made up of 15 amino acids. The CDR3 nucleotides read TGTGCCAGCAGCCGTACGGGGAGATGGAACACTGAAGCTTTCTTT. Translating it yields CASSRTGRWNTEAFF.

This sequence joins TRBV11-2 and TRBJ2-2; TRBD1 aligns across 7 bases. V was clipped by 6 bases and J by 4 bases; unmatched bases: 5. The CDR3 contains 14 residues. Germline CDR1 is SGHAT and CDR2 is FQNNGV. CDR3 residues: CASSSTGTTGELFF. In DNA, the CDR3 is TGTGCCAGCAGTTCGACAGGGACCACCGGGGAGCTGTTTTTT.

For the CDR3, the DNA is TGTGCCAGCAGACCACCAGGGGCGCGTGAGCAGTTCTTC. Encoded protein: CASRPPGAREQFF. The V call is TRBV28, the J call TRBJ2-1; tentatively, D is TRBD1 (6 bases). Germline CDR1 reads MDHEN; CDR2 reads SYDVKM. CDR3 size: 13 residues. Trimming removed 6 bases at V and 9 bases at J, with 15 bases between.

This clone occurred once. The chain is built from TRBV7-2 and TRBJ2-2; 8 nucleotides agree with TRBD2. With V trimmed by 3 bases and J by 5 bases, 5 bases remained unmatched. Germline V gene lookup returns CDR1 SGHTA and CDR2 FQGNSA. The CDR3 is 15 amino acids. CDR3 sequence: CASSLFAGGTGELFF. CDR3 DNA sequence: TGTGCCAGCAGCTTGTTTGCGGGAGGAACCGGGGAGCTGTTTTTT.

This clone has just a few counts. The chain links TRBV25-1 to TRBJ2-7; 10 positions agree with TRBD1. Germline CDR1 and CDR2: MGHDK and SYGVNS. Trimming removed 2 bases from V and 2 bases from J; junction bases left unmatched: 6. The CDR3 has 16 residues. CDR3 region: CASSEGGQGFAYEQYF. The CDR3 DNA reads TGTGCCAGCAGTGAAGGGGGACAGGGGTTCGCCTACGAGCAGTACTTC.

The V gene is TRBV11-2, the J gene TRBJ2-7; the D gene is possibly TRBD1 (5 bases). The CDR3 extends over 13 amino acids. V lost 2 bases to trimming and J lost 1 base, with 6 bases between them. CDR1 is SGHAT, CDR2 FQNNGV, per germline. This CDR3 is CASSLRQSYEQYF. The CDR3 DNA reads as TGTGCCAGCAGCTTAAGACAGTCCTACGAGCAGTACTTC.

The chain couples TRBV18 to TRBJ1-2, with D hard to call. CDR1 and CDR2 from the germline V gene are KGHSH and LQKENI. The CDR3 is 13 residues long. The ends were cut back, 5 bases at V and 5 bases at J, with 12 bases in the middle. The CDR3 bases are TGTGCCAGCTCAGAGGGCCGTGAATATGGCTACACCTTC. Encoded protein: CASSEGREYGYTF. The variable domain in full, with the rest retrieved from reference TRBV18 and TRBJ1-2, is NAGVMQNPRHLVRRRGQEARLRCSPMKGHSHVYWYRQLPEEGLKFMVYLQKENIIDESGMPKERFSAEFPKEGPSILRIQQVVRGDSAAYFCASSEGREYGYTFGSGTRLTVV.

This clone was seen more than once but under ten times. J is TRBJ1-6 and V is TRBV5-1; 9 bases are shared with TRBD1. The CDR3 consists of 13 residues. V shed 6 bases and J 11 bases; nucleotides not matched to a gene: 6. Germline lookup yields CDR1 SGHRS and CDR2 YFSETQ. The CDR3 DNA reads as TGCGCCAGCACCCGGGACAGGGATACACCCCTCCACTTT. It is translated as CASTRDRDTPLHF.

V and J are TRBV5-6 and TRBJ2-2; 8 bases align to TRBD2. Germline lookup yields CDR1 SGHDT and CDR2 YYEEEE. The J segment lost 7 bases and the V segment lost 5 bases, leaving 10 bases of the junction unmatched. CDR3 length: 15 amino acids. The CDR3 region has the DNA TGTGCCAGCAGTCTAGACGGGAGGGCCAGCGGGGAGCTGTTTTTT. It specifies CASSLDGRASGELFF.

The J gene is TRBJ1-5, the V gene TRBV19, with D possibly matching TRBD1 (5 bases). Germline loops: CDR1 LNHDA, CDR2 SQIVND (reference sequence). CDR3 length: 15 residues. V was cut by 5 bases and J by 5 bases, with 16 bases left in between. CDR3 sequence (DNA): TGTGCCAGTAGTCAGGCCTCAGGGCAGGATCAGCCCCAGCATTTT. The encoded protein is CASSQASGQDQPQHF.

This chain uses TRBV27 with TRBJ1-1; tentatively, D is TRBD1 (6 bases). This CDR3 has 13 amino acids. Germline V lookup: CDR1 MNHEY, CDR2 SMNVEV (reference sequence). V was trimmed by 7 bases and J by 3 bases, leaving 12 bases between them. Here the CDR3 reads CASTGGPYTEAFF. The CDR3 region has the DNA TGTGCCAGCACGGGGGGCCCCTACACTGAAGCTTTCTTT.

V usage is TRBV7-2 and J usage is TRBJ2-7, with D perhaps TRBD2 (5 bases). Trimming took 2 bases from V and 0 from J, leaving 11 bases between them. This CDR3 is built from 15 residues. Germline V gene data show CDR1 as SGHTA and CDR2 as FQGNSA. The chain's CDR3 is CASSLNRGPSYEQYF. DNA for the CDR3: TGTGCCAGCAGCTTAAATCGGGGTCCCTCCTACGAGCAGTACTTC.

The chain recombines TRBV3-1 (or the pseudogene TRBV3-2) with TRBJ1-2; D perhaps matches TRBD1 (5 bases). V lost 1 base, J lost 0 bases, and 9 bases lay in between. The germline gives CDR1 LGHDT, CDR2 YNNKEL (reference sequence). The CDR3 consists of 15 residues. Here the CDR3 reads CASSQAAGTNYGYTF. The CDR3, as DNA: TGTGCCAGCAGCCAAGCGGCAGGGACTAACTATGGCTACACCTTC.

The J gene is TRBJ2-3, the V gene TRBV2; 8 bases fit TRBD2. CDR3 length: 13 residues. The germline CDR1 and CDR2 sequences are SNHLY and FYNNEI. CDR3 coding DNA: TGTGCGGACGGTAGCGGGAACACAGATACGCAGTATTTT. Translating it yields CADGSGNTDTQYF.

J is TRBJ2-7 and V is TRBV6-6, with 10 bases matching TRBD2. Germline loops: CDR1 MNHNY, CDR2 SVGAGI (reference sequence). This CDR3 has 16 residues. The junction had 6 bases not matched to a gene; V was cut back by 2 bases and J by 2 bases. The CDR3 nucleotides read TGTGCCAGCAGTTACCAGAGCGGGAGGGCAACCTACGAGCAGTACTTC. As protein: CASSYQSGRATYEQYF.

This clone was counted at least ten times. The rearrangement uses TRBV19 and TRBJ1-2; a possible D gene is TRBD1 (5 bases). The germline V gene has CDR1 LNHDA and CDR2 SQIVND (reference sequence). The CDR3 runs 12 residues. V gave up 9 bases and J gave up 5 bases, with 13 bases separating them. The CDR3 is CASEDIRYGYTF. The CDR3 coding sequence is TGTGCCAGCGAGGACATACGATATGGCTACACCTTC. Looking up the rest from reference TRBV19 and TRBJ1-2 gives the full variable domain: DGGITQSPKYLFRKEGQNVTLSCEQNLNHDAMYWYRQDPGQGLRLIYYSQIVNDFQKGDIAEGYSVSREKKESFPLTVTSAQKNPTAFYLCASEDIRYGYTFGSGTRLTVV.

V is TRBV4-3 and J is TRBJ2-2, with D possibly TRBD2 on 5 matching bases. This CDR3 spans 16 amino acids. The V end was cut by 5 bases, the J end by 1 base, with 14 bases between. Looked up from germline, CDR1 is LGHNA and CDR2 is YSLEER. The CDR3 DNA sequence: TGCGCCAGCAGCTCGGGATCGTACAGGAACACCGGGGAGCTGTTTTTT. Its translation is CASSSGSYRNTGELFF.

The chain couples TRBV7-2 to TRBJ2-7; TRBD2 matches at 13 bases. Germline CDR1 is SGHTA and CDR2 is FQGNSA. This CDR3 is built from 19 residues. After removal of 3 bases from V and 2 bases from J, the junction contained 13 bases not matched to a gene. The chain's CDR3 is CASSFPGLAGPYSTYEQYF. In DNA form, the CDR3 reads TGTGCCAGCAGCTTCCCGGGACTAGCGGGGCCTTACTCTACCTACGAGCAGTACTTC.

The chain combines TRBV7-2 with TRBJ1-3; 11 bases are a match to TRBD1. After removal of 5 bases from V and 4 bases from J, the junction contained 10 bases not matched to a gene. The CDR3 loop spans 17 amino acids. Germline assignment: CDR1 SGHTA and CDR2 FQGNSA. The CDR3 here is CASSPGQGVPGGNTIYF. CDR3 nucleotide sequence: TGTGCCAGCAGCCCGGGACAGGGGGTTCCGGGAGGAAACACCATATATTTT.